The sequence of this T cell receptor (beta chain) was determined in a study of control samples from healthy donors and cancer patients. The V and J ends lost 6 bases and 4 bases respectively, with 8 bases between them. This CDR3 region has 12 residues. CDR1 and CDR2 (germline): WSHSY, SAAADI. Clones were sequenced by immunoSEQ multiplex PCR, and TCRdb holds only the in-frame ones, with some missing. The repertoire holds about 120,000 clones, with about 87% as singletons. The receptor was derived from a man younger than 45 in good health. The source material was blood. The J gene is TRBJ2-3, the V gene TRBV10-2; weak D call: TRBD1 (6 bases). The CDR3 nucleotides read TGCGCCAGCAGCGAGGGGGCAGATACGCAGTATTTT. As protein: CASSEGADTQYF.